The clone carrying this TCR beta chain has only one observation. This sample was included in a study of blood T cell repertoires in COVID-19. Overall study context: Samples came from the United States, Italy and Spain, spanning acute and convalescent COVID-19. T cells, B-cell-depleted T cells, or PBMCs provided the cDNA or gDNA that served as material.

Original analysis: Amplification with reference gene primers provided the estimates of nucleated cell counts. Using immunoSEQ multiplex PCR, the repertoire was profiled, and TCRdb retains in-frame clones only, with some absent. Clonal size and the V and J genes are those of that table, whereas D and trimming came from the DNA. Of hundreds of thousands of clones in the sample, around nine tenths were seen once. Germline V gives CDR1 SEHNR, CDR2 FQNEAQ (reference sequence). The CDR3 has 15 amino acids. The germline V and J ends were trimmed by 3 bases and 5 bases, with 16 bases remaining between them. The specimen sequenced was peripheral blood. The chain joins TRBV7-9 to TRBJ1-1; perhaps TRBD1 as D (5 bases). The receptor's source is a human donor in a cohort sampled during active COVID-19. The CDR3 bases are TGTGCCAGCAGCTTGTGGACAAGTCGGCTGACTGAAGCTTTCTTT. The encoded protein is CASSLWTSRLTEAFF. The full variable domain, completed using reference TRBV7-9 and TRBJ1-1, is DTGVSQNPRHKITKRGQNVTFRCDPISEHNRLYWYRQTLGQGPEFLTYFQNEAQLEKSRLLSDRFSAERPKGSFSTLEIQRTEQGDSAMYLCASSLWTSRLTEAFFGQGTRLTVV.